Following are 12 T cell receptor beta chains from one sample sequenced in a study of blood T cell repertoires in COVID-19. Here immunoSEQ multiplex PCR was the method, and the copy in TCRdb shows in-frame clones only, minus some. The sample has approximately 150,000 clones, 84% seen once. The sequencing sample was made of peripheral blood. These receptors all stem from a young man with COVID-19, enrolled during active disease.

The chain links TRBV13 to TRBJ2-3; 8 bases are a match to TRBD1. CDR1 is PRHDT, CDR2 FYEKMQ, per germline (reference sequence). This CDR3 contains 15 residues. V lost 4 bases and J lost 2; bases outside the gene matches: 5. The DNA for the CDR3 is TGTGCCAGCAGCTCACGGACAGGGCTCACAGATACGCAGTATTTT. This gives the protein CASSSRTGLTDTQYF. The full variable domain, with the rest looked up from reference TRBV13 and TRBJ2-3, is AAGVIQSPRHLIKEKRETATLKCYPIPRHDTVYWYQQGPGQDPQFLISFYEKMQSDKGSIPDRFSAQQFSDYHSELNMSSLELGDSALYFCASSSRTGLTDTQYFGPGTRLTVL.

The V and J genes are TRBV19 and TRBJ1-2, with a weak D call TRBD1 (6 bases). The V gene lost 3 bases and the J gene lost 5 bases, with 13 bases spanning the gap. From germline, CDR1 is LNHDA and CDR2 SQIVND (reference sequence). The CDR3 is made up of 14 amino acids. The CDR3 DNA reads TGTGCCAGTAGTATGGCACAGGGTGGATATGGCTACACCTTC. Translation: CASSMAQGGYGYTF.

The genes are TRBV6-5 and TRBJ2-3; D remains unclear. V was clipped by 6 bases and J by 6 bases, with 10 bases between them. Germline assignment: CDR1 MNHEY and CDR2 SVGAGI. This CDR3 contains 12 residues. The CDR3 sequence: CASSQFMDTQYF. The CDR3 nucleotides read TGTGCCAGCAGCCAATTCATGGATACGCAGTATTTT.

The chain combines TRBV2 with TRBJ2-1, with 7 bases lining up with TRBD2. The CDR3 runs to 14 residues. Germline V gene data show CDR1 as SNHLY and CDR2 as FYNNEI. The V gene end was trimmed by 4 bases and the J gene end by 5 bases; junction bases not matched to a gene: 5. CDR3 nucleotide sequence: TGTGCCAGCAGTGGGGCTAGCGGTAACAATGAGCAGTTCTTC. This gives the protein CASSGASGNNEQFF.

A note on this clone: The DNA is omitted, as the CDR3 cannot be located on it reliably, and the CDR3 follows TCRdb's listing. The chain joins TRBV6-5 to TRBJ1-5; the table assigns TRBD1, which was not confirmed against the DNA. The CDR3 numbers 14 amino acids, ends counted. Germline lookup yields CDR1 MNHEY and CDR2 SVGAGI. CDR3 sequence reads: CASILDRAIQPQHF.

The chain recombines TRBV27 with TRBJ2-2, with 8 bases that match TRBD2. Germline V gene data show CDR1 as MNHEY and CDR2 as SMNVEV (reference sequence). This CDR3 spans 15 amino acids. The junction had 5 bases not matched to a gene; V was cut back by 7 bases and J by 1 base. CDR3 region: CASTPGTRNTGELFF. CDR3 DNA sequence: TGTGCCAGCACCCCGGGGACTAGGAACACCGGGGAGCTGTTTTTT.

CDR3 sequence: CATSTMDRNGNTIYF. The CDR3 DNA follows: TGTGCCACCAGCACCATGGACAGAAATGGAAACACCATATATTTT. The V call is TRBV15, the J call TRBJ1-3; D is perhaps TRBD1 (6 bases). Germline V gene sequence: CDR1 LNHNV, CDR2 YYDKDF (reference sequence). CDR3 length: 15 residues. V dropped 4 bases and J dropped 3 bases, with 13 bases sitting between them.

The chain carries TRBV4-1 and TRBJ1-6, with D unresolved. The V gene's germline CDR1 is MGHRA and CDR2 YSYEKL. Trimming took 8 bases from V and 5 from J, leaving 10 bases between them. This CDR3 comprises 13 residues. CDR3 sequence: CASRAGDNSPLHF. CDR3 bases: TGCGCCAGCCGCGCGGGAGATAATTCACCCCTCCACTTT.

V and J are TRBV24-1 and TRBJ2-2; D call uncertain. This CDR3 has 13 amino acids. Germline values: CDR1 KGHDR, CDR2 SFDVKD. Between the trimmed V and J ends, which lost 4 bases and 5 bases, there was a span of 7 bases. In DNA form, the CDR3 reads TGTGCCACCAGTGAAGCTAGTACCGGGGAGCTGTTTTTT. Residues: CATSEASTGELFF.

The chain employs TRBV28 and TRBJ2-7; unclear D gene. Trimming pared 2 bases from V and 2 bases from J, leaving 10 bases between. The germline V gene has CDR1 MDHEN and CDR2 SYDVKM. This CDR3 comprises 14 residues. The CDR3 reads CASSLLEIPYEQYF. CDR3 nucleotide sequence: TGTGCCAGCAGTTTACTCGAGATTCCCTACGAGCAGTACTTC.

This chain's CDR3 is CAWEGGDEKLFF. CDR3 DNA sequence: TGTGCCTGGGAGGGAGGGGATGAAAAACTGTTTTTT. V and J are TRBV30 and TRBJ1-4, with D tentatively TRBD1 (5 bases). The germline V and J ends were trimmed by 5 bases and 6 bases, with 10 bases remaining between them. The germline V gene encodes CDR1 GTSNPN and CDR2 SVGIG (reference sequence). This CDR3 is 12 amino acids long.

The chain has TRBV7-2 and TRBJ2-7, with 10 bases identical to TRBD1. From germline, CDR1 is SGHTA and CDR2 FQGNSA. This CDR3 spans 15 amino acids. The J segment lost 0 bases and the V segment lost 8 bases, leaving 7 bases of the junction unmatched. CDR3 sequence (DNA): TGTGCCAGCCACGAAGGGGACAGGGGCTCCTACGAGCAGTACTTC. This translates into CASHEGDRGSYEQYF.